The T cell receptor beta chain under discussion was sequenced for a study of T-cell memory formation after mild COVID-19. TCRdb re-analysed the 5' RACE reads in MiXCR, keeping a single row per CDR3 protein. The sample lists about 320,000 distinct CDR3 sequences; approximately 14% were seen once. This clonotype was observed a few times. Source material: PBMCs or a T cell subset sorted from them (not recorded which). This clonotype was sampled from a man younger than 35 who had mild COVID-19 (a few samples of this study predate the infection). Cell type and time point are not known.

The CDR3 DNA follows: TGTGCCAGCGGGGGCCAGACAACTAGAGTTGAAAAACTGTTTTTT. Its protein is CASGGQTTRVEKLFF. This sequence joins TRBV12-3 or TRBV12-4 and TRBJ1-4; D possibly corresponds to TRBD1 (6 bases). V was clipped by 8 bases and J by 7 bases, with 20 bases between them. CDR3 length equals 15 residues.